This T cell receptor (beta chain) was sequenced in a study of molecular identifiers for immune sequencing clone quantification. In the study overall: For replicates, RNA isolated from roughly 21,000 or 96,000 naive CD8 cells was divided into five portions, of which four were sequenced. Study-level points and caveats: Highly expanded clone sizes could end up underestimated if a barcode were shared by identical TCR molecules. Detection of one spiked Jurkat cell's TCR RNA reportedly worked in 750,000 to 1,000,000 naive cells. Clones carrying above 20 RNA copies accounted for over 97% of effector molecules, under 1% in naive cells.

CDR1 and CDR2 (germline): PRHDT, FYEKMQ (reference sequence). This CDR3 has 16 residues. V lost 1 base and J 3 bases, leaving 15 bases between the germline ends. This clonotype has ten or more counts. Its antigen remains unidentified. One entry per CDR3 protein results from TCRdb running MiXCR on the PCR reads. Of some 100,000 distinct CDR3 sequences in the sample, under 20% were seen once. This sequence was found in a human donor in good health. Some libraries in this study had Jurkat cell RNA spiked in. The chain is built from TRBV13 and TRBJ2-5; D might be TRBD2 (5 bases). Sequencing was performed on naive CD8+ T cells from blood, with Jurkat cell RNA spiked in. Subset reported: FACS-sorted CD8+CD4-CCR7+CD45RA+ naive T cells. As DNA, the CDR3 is TGTGCCAGCAGCTTAGCAGTGACGCCGGAGGAAGAGACCCAGTACTTC. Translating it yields CASSLAVTPEEETQYF. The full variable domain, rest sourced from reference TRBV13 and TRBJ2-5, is AAGVIQSPRHLIKEKRETATLKCYPIPRHDTVYWYQQGPGQDPQFLISFYEKMQSDKGSIPDRFSAQQFSDYHSELNMSSLELGDSALYFCASSLAVTPEEETQYFGPGTRLLVL.